The 10 T cell receptor beta chains below all came from one sample that was sequenced in a study of blood T cells in healthy people across ages. Together with a sample-barcoded 5' primer, a J-beta primer mix was included in a second PCR lasting roughly 6 to 12 cycles. TCRdb re-called the 5' RACE reads with MiXCR, one entry per CDR3 protein. The repertoire holds 1 million or so distinct CDR3 sequences, with roughly a quarter as singletons. The sample was also reused in another study, on T cells of mothers and their children.

Sequenced sample: blood. The receptors come from a girl aged 2-15 years in good health.

The chain recombines TRBV12-3 or TRBV12-4 with TRBJ2-1; 8 bases align to TRBD2. V lost 3 bases and J lost 4; bases outside the gene matches: 11. This CDR3 is 17 amino acids long. CDR3 amino acids: CASSFLFQRGNYNEQFF. The CDR3 region has the DNA TGTGCCAGCAGTTTTCTCTTCCAGCGGGGGAATTACAATGAGCAGTTCTTC.

The sample holds a few counts of this clonotype. The chain is built from TRBV7-2 and TRBJ2-5; possibly TRBD1 for D (8 bases). The J call may be faulty, since TRBJ2-7 better matches the DNA end. The CDR3 contains 16 residues. Germline V gene lookup returns CDR1 SGHTA and CDR2 FQGNSA. The CDR3 protein is CASSLGGGQAAYEQYF. The CDR3 DNA follows: TGTGCCAGCAGCTTAGGGGGGGGACAGGCGGCCTACGAGCAGTACTTC.

This clonotype was found a few times. The CDR3 DNA reads TGTGCCAGCAGTCCCAGGGGAGGAGGCTACACCTTC. This translates into CASSPRGGGYTF. The chain employs TRBV6-5 and TRBJ1-2, with D possibly being TRBD1 (6 bases). The CDR3 contains 12 residues. V was trimmed by 5 bases and J by 8 bases, leaving 12 bases between them. In germline, CDR1 is MNHEY, CDR2 SVGAGI.

The genes are TRBV28 and TRBJ2-7; 7 nucleotides match TRBD1. Per the germline V gene, CDR1 is MDHEN and CDR2 is SYDVKM. This CDR3 has 19 residues. V lost 3 bases and J lost 2; bases outside the gene matches: 19. The CDR3 sequence is CASSFLIEGQSLNTYEQYF. CDR3 DNA: TGTGCCAGCAGTTTCCTTATAGAGGGACAGAGCTTAAACACCTACGAGCAGTACTTC.

The chain joins TRBV7-9 to TRBJ2-4; TRBD2 matches 7 bases. Germline values: CDR1 SEHNR, CDR2 FQNEAQ (reference sequence). J lost 5 bases, V lost 4 bases, and 11 bases had no gene match. CDR3 length equals 16 residues. The CDR3 loop is CASSSLFSGNQNIQYF. CDR3 sequence (DNA): TGTGCCAGCAGCTCGTTGTTCAGCGGGAACCAAAACATTCAGTACTTC.

V gene TRBV2 combines with J gene TRBJ2-4, with TRBD1 as a possible D gene (6 bases). The CDR3 totals 16 residues. V was cut by 3 bases and J by 3 bases, with 15 bases left in between. Looked up from germline, CDR1 is SNHLY and CDR2 is FYNNEI. CDR3 sequence (DNA): TGTGCCAGCAGTGACGTTGGGGGCAAGGGCAAAAACATTCAGTACTTC. Its translation: CASSDVGGKGKNIQYF.

The chain links TRBV4-1 to TRBJ2-1; TRBD2 agrees at 10 bases. The V gene's germline CDR1 is MGHRA and CDR2 YSYEKL. The CDR3 has 16 residues. V shed 4 bases and J 10 bases; nucleotides not matched to a gene: 13. CDR3 bases: TGCGCCAGCAGCCGCCAGCGGGAGGGCCTAGTAGGGGAGCAGTTCTTC. It specifies CASSRQREGLVGEQFF.

The rearrangement links TRBV3-1 to TRBJ2-5; the match to TRBD2 covers 8 bases. Germline loops: CDR1 LGHDT, CDR2 YNNKEL (reference sequence). This CDR3 has 14 amino acids. With V trimmed by 8 bases and J by 4 bases, 9 bases remained unmatched. CDR3 residues: CASAREGRAETQYF. CDR3 nucleotide sequence: TGTGCCAGCGCCCGGGAGGGCAGGGCAGAGACCCAGTACTTC.

In this sample, this clonotype turned up many times. The CDR3 is CSARDLAGGPLYNEQFF. The CDR3 bases are TGCAGTGCTAGAGATCTAGCGGGGGGTCCCCTCTACAATGAGCAGTTCTTC. The chain has TRBV20-1 and TRBJ2-1; 11 positions agree with TRBD2. CDR3 length equals 17 residues. Germline CDR1 is DFQATT and CDR2 is SNEGSKA (reference sequence). V trimming: 0 bases; J trimming: 3 bases; junction bases outside the gene matches: 7.

The V and J genes are TRBV20-1 and TRBJ2-3; 10 bases match TRBD2. Trimming at V came to 5 bases and at J to 3 bases, leaving 2 bases not matched to a gene. CDR1 and CDR2 (germline): DFQATT, SNEGSKA (reference sequence). This CDR3 spans 13 amino acids. As DNA, the CDR3 is TGCAGTGCTGCGACTAGCGGGACAGATACGCAGTATTTT. Translation: CSAATSGTDTQYF.